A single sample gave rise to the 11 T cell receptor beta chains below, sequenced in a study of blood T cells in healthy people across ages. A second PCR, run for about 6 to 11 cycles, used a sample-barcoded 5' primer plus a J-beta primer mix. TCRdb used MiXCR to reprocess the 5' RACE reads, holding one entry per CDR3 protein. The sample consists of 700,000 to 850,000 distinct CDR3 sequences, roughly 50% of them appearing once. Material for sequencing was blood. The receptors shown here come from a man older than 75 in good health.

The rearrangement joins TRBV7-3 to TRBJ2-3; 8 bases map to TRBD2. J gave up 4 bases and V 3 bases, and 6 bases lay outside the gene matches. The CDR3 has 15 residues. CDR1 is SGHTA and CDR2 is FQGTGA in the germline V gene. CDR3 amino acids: CASSFVAGPPDTQYF. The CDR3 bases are TGTGCCAGCAGCTTCGTAGCGGGACCCCCAGATACGCAGTATTTT.

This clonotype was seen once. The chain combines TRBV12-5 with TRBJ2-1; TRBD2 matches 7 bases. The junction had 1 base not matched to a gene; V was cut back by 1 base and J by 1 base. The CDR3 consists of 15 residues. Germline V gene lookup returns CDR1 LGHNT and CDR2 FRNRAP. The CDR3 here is CASGLGRGSYNEQFF. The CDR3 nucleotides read TGTGCTAGTGGTTTGGGGCGGGGGTCCTACAATGAGCAGTTCTTC. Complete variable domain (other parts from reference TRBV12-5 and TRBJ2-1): DARVTQTPRHKVTEMGQEVTMRCQPILGHNTVFWYRQTMMQGLELLAYFRNRAPLDDSGMPKDRFSAEMPDATLATLKIQPSEPRDSAVYFCASGLGRGSYNEQFFGPGTRLTVL.

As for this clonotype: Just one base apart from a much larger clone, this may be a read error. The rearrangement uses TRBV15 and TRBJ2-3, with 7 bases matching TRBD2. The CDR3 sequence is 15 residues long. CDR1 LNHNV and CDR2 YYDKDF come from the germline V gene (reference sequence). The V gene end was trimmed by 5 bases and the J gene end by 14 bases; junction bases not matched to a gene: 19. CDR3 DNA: TGTGCCACCAGCGCGGCCCGACTAGCAACCAGATACACGTATTTT. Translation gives CATSAARLATRYTYF.

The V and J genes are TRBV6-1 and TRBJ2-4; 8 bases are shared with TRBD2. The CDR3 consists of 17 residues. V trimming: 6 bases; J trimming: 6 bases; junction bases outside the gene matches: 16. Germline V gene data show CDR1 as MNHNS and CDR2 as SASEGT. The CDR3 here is CASRWSLAVAKGNIQYF. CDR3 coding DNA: TGTGCCAGCAGGTGGTCACTAGCGGTCGCTAAGGGAAACATTCAGTACTTC.

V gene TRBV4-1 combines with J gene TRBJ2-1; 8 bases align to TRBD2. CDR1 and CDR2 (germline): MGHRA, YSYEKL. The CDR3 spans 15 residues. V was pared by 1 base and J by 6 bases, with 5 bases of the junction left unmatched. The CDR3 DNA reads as TGCGCCAGCAGCCAAGTACAGCGGGAGTTCAATGAGCAGTTCTTC. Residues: CASSQVQREFNEQFF.

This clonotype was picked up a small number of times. The CDR3 nucleotides read TGTGCCATCAGTGACGGGGGAACTAATGAGCAGTTCTTC. Its protein product is CAISDGGTNEQFF. V gene TRBV10-3 combines with J gene TRBJ2-1; TRBD2 is a possible D gene (6 bases). The germline CDR1 and CDR2 sequences are ENHRY and SYGVKD. The CDR3 spans 13 residues. Trimming took off 3 bases at V and 7 bases at J, with 10 bases between the two ends.

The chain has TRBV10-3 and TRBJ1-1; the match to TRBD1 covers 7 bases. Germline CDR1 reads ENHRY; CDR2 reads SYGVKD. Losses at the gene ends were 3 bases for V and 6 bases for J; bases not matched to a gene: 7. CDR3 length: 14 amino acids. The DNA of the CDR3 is TGTGCCATCAGTGATGGGGACAGCCGTCCTGAAGCTTTCTTT. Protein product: CAISDGDSRPEAFF.

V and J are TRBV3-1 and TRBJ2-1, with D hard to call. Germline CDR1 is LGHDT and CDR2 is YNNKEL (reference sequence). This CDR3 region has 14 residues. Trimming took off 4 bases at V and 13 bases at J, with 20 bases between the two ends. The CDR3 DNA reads TGTGCCAGCAGCCTCCATGGGATCGGAGAGACCCAGTTCTTC. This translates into CASSLHGIGETQFF.

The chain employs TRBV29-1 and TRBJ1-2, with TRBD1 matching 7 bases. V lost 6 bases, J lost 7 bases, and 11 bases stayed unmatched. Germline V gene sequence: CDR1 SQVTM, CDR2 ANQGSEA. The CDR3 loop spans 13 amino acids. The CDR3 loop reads CSVMSTGVGGYTF. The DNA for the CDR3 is TGCAGCGTAATGTCAACAGGGGTGGGTGGCTACACCTTC.

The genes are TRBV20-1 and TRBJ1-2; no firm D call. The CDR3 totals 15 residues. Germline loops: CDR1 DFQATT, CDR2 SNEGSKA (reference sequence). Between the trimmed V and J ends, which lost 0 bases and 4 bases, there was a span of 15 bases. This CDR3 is CSARDAGRILYGYTF. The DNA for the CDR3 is TGCAGTGCTAGAGATGCCGGACGGATCCTCTATGGCTACACCTTC.

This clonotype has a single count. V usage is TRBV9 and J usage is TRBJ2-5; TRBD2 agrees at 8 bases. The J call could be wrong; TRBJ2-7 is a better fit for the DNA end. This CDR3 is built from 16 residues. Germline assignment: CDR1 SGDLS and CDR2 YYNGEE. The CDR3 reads CASSVGSGGGTYEQYF. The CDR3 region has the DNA TGTGCCAGCAGCGTAGGGTCCGGGGGGGGTACCTACGAGCAGTACTTC.